This TCR beta chain is from a study of OX40 agonist ivuxolimab in advanced cancers. Study-wide context: Ivuxolimab, which is an agonistic anti-OX40 (CD134) antibody, was administered to the patients. Those treated in dose escalation had hepatocellular carcinoma, melanoma, renal cell cancer or head and neck cancer. Patients in the trial were receiving intravenous ivuxolimab every 2 weeks, at doses of 0.01 to 10 mg/kg. Study conclusions and caveats: Relative to CD4+ cells, CD8+ T cells on average had more expanded clones.

A note on this clone: The antigen is unknown.

This CDR3 contains 14 residues. The J segment lost 0 bases and the V segment lost 7 bases, leaving 4 bases of the junction unmatched. The germline CDR1 and CDR2 sequences are SGHTA and FQGNSA. Method: immunoSEQ multiplex PCR; TCRdb's copy keeps in-frame clones and lacks some. The sample consists of over 95,000 clones, over 75% of them appearing once. Source: CD4+ or CD8+ T cells sorted from blood, taken in a trial of the OX40 agonist ivuxolimab. The receptor's source is an adult with an advanced solid tumor such as melanoma, head and neck, liver or kidney cancer. This sequence joins TRBV7-2 and TRBJ2-5; 8 bases align to TRBD1. The CDR3 loop reads CASKGQENQETQYF. The CDR3 bases are TGTGCCAGCAAGGGACAGGAGAACCAAGAGACCCAGTACTTC.